Listed here are 8 T cell receptor beta chains from one sample, sequenced in a study of blood T cell repertoires in COVID-19. Sequencing used immunoSEQ multiplex PCR; TCRdb keeps in-frame clones, though not all of them. This table holds fewer than 150,000 clones, approximately 80% found once. The sample was peripheral blood. The receptors originated from a man of 80 years or more with acute or convalescent COVID-19.

The chain combines TRBV5-6 with TRBJ2-1; D is undetermined. The CDR3 runs to 11 residues. Per the germline V gene, CDR1 is SGHDT and CDR2 is YYEEEE. The ends were cut back, 2 bases at V and 6 bases at J, with 3 bases in the middle. CDR3 in amino acids: CASSLANEQFF. The CDR3 bases are TGTGCCAGCAGCTTAGCCAATGAGCAGTTCTTC.

The V call is TRBV19, the J call TRBJ2-2; 8 bases are a match to TRBD1. V dropped 1 base and J dropped 6; count of bases not matched to a gene: 7. The CDR3 runs 16 residues. Germline V gene lookup returns CDR1 LNHDA and CDR2 SQIVND (reference sequence). CDR3 loop: CASSIAAGGVPGELFF. The CDR3 DNA reads TGTGCCAGTAGTATAGCCGCAGGGGGCGTTCCCGGGGAGCTGTTTTTT. Based on the CDR3 plus reference TRBV19 and TRBJ2-2, the full variable domain is DGGITQSPKYLFRKEGQNVTLSCEQNLNHDAMYWYRQDPGQGLRLIYYSQIVNDFQKGDIAEGYSVSREKKESFPLTVTSAQKNPTAFYLCASSIAAGGVPGELFFGEGSRLTVL.

The table lists this clone with a few counts. The V call is TRBV4-2, the J call TRBJ2-7, with TRBD1 matching over 10 bases. The germline CDR1 and CDR2 sequences are LGHNA and YNFKEQ. The V segment lost 0 bases and the J segment 1 base; nucleotides outside the gene matches: 0. The CDR3 runs to 15 residues. The CDR3 region is CASSQEGQGSYEQYF. Written as DNA, the CDR3 is TGTGCCAGCAGCCAAGAGGGACAGGGGTCCTACGAGCAGTACTTC.

This clone occurred many times. CDR3 in DNA: TGTGCCTGGATCCCCCGGGACAGGGGGGGCACTGAAGCTTTCTTT. Protein sequence: CAWIPRDRGGTEAFF. The chain employs TRBV30 and TRBJ1-1; 11 bases align to TRBD1. This CDR3 comprises 15 residues. Trimming at V came to 4 bases and at J to 4 bases, leaving 8 bases not matched to a gene. Germline CDR1 and CDR2: GTSNPN and SVGIG (reference sequence).

The rearrangement joins TRBV2 to TRBJ2-1, with D possibly matching TRBD1 (6 bases). V gave up 6 bases and J gave up 14 bases, with 17 bases separating them. The CDR3 totals 12 residues. Germline V gives CDR1 SNHLY, CDR2 FYNNEI. The CDR3 loop is CASSAAPGVEFF. CDR3 coding DNA: TGTGCCAGCAGCGCAGCACCAGGGGTTGAGTTCTTC.

The chain links TRBV15 to TRBJ2-3, with D perhaps TRBD2 (6 bases). The germline V and J ends were trimmed by 5 bases and 8 bases, with 14 bases remaining between them. Germline V gene sequence: CDR1 LNHNV, CDR2 YYDKDF (reference sequence). The CDR3 length is 13 residues. CDR3: CATSGGTWATQYF. The DNA for the CDR3 is TGTGCCACCAGCGGGGGGACTTGGGCTACGCAGTATTTT.

This clone was found a few times. This chain joins TRBV18 and TRBJ1-5; perhaps TRBD1 as D (6 bases). Germline lookup yields CDR1 KGHSH and CDR2 LQKENI. The CDR3 length is 16 residues. V was cut by 4 bases and J by 2 bases, with 15 bases left in between. The chain's CDR3 is CASSQEQGYGNQPQHF. DNA for the CDR3: TGTGCCAGCTCACAGGAACAGGGTTATGGCAATCAGCCCCAGCATTTT. Filled out from reference TRBV18 and TRBJ1-5, the complete variable domain reads NAGVMQNPRHLVRRRGQEARLRCSPMKGHSHVYWYRQLPEEGLKFMVYLQKENIIDESGMPKERFSAEFPKEGPSILRIQQVVRGDSAAYFCASSQEQGYGNQPQHFGDGTRLSIL.

This clone is a singleton in its sample. The chain has TRBV30 and TRBJ2-2; D remains unclear. Germline V gives CDR1 GTSNPN, CDR2 SVGIG (reference sequence). The CDR3 is made up of 12 amino acids. Trimming left V 7 bases short and J 2 bases short, with 8 bases between. The CDR3 region is CASRTNTGELFF. CDR3 bases: TGTGCCTCCCGAACAAACACCGGGGAGCTGTTTTTT.